The T cell receptor beta chain under discussion was sequenced for a study of human T cells and chemical hapten exposure. Findings and limits, study-wide: Controls had significantly fewer large CDR3 similarity clusters than were formed by expanded TCRs.

Individual cDNA molecules had unique molecular identifiers attached to them by the library. One entry per CDR3 protein, called by TCRdb with MiXCR from the RACE reads. The repertoire has about 120,000 distinct CDR3 sequences, less than 15% of them found once; the top ten carry approximately 2.6%. The sample's time point: pre-sensitization, week 0. Treatment denoted: therapeutic diphenylcyclopropenone sensitization with weekly scalp DPC. The CDR3 has 17 amino acids. The J segment lost 1 base and the V segment lost 0 bases, leaving 5 bases of the junction unmatched. Looked up from germline, CDR1 is LGHNA and CDR2 is YSLEER. In its sample, this clonotype was seen many times. The target antigen is unknown.

Sequencing was performed on whole blood, taken in connection with sensitization to the hapten diphenylcyclopropenone (DPC). The clonotype comes from a woman aged 18-29 years with alopecia areata. Some clones in this sample may be carry-over from other donors' samples. J is TRBJ2-4 and V is TRBV4-3, with 8 positions matching TRBD1. CDR3: CASSQEWGQAAKNIQYF. The CDR3 bases are TGCGCCAGCAGCCAAGAATGGGGACAGGCTGCCAAAAACATTCAGTACTTC.